The 6 T cell receptor beta chains presented below share a single source sample, sequenced in a study of radiation and T cells in renal cell carcinoma. The repertoire was sequenced with immunoSEQ multiplex PCR; TCRdb's copy has only in-frame clones and lacks some. The sample shows about 150,000 clones, approximately 86% of them seen only once. Time point described: blood 2 weeks post-SBRT. Treatment reported: 15 Gy SBRT to primary tumor, nephrectomy 4 weeks later. The input for sequencing was blood, taken from a patient whose treatment included radiotherapy and nephrectomy. The origin of the receptors is a woman aged 50 to 60 with renal cell carcinoma.

This clone came up once. Written as DNA, the CDR3 is TGTGCCAGCAGCGCCCGGGCCAGCTGGTCACCCCTCCACTTT. Translating gives CASSARASWSPLHF. The genes are TRBV9 and TRBJ1-6; D not certain. Trimming stripped 3 bases from V and 10 bases from J, with 14 bases between. Germline V lookup: CDR1 SGDLS, CDR2 YYNGEE. The CDR3 is 14 residues long.

The chain employs TRBV6-5 and TRBJ1-1; possible D gene TRBD1, 5 bases. Trimming took off 5 bases at V and 0 bases at J, with 13 bases between the two ends. Germline lookup yields CDR1 MNHEY and CDR2 SVGAGI. This CDR3 has 15 amino acids. CDR3 DNA sequence: TGTGCCAGCAGTCCTAGGGGACTCATGAACACTGAAGCTTTCTTT. It codes for CASSPRGLMNTEAFF.

The rearrangement uses TRBV19 and TRBJ2-3, with 7 positions matching TRBD1. This CDR3 has 13 amino acids. CDR1 is LNHDA and CDR2 is SQIVND in the germline V gene (reference sequence). The V segment lost 7 bases and the J segment 2 bases; nucleotides outside the gene matches: 3. The CDR3 sequence is CASTQGDTDTQYF. CDR3 coding DNA: TGTGCCAGTACTCAGGGGGACACAGATACGCAGTATTTT.

This chain joins TRBV18 and TRBJ2-5; D possibly uses TRBD1 or TRBD2 (5 bases each). The CDR3 contains 15 residues. CDR1 KGHSH and CDR2 LQKENI come from the germline V gene. Trimming took off 3 bases at V and 5 bases at J, with 16 bases between the two ends. The CDR3 loop is CASSPVQGERETQYF. In DNA form, the CDR3 reads TGTGCCAGCTCACCGGTGCAGGGTGAGCGGGAGACCCAGTACTTC. Full variable domain (outside the CDR3, taken from reference TRBV18 and TRBJ2-5): NAGVMQNPRHLVRRRGQEARLRCSPMKGHSHVYWYRQLPEEGLKFMVYLQKENIIDESGMPKERFSAEFPKEGPSILRIQQVVRGDSAAYFCASSPVQGERETQYFGPGTRLLVL.

The chain recombines TRBV2 with TRBJ1-2; D is uncertain. V was shortened by 4 bases and J by 8 bases, with 11 bases between the two germline ends. The CDR3 consists of 12 residues. The V gene's germline CDR1 is SNHLY and CDR2 FYNNEI. CDR3 residues: CASSVSYSGYTF. In DNA, the CDR3 is TGTGCCAGCAGTGTAAGCTATTCAGGCTACACCTTC.

This chain links TRBV13 with TRBJ2-1; D assignment may be TRBD1 or TRBD2 (5 bases each). Trimming took 5 bases from V and 10 from J, leaving 21 bases between them. The CDR3 extends over 15 amino acids. In germline, CDR1 is PRHDT, CDR2 FYEKMQ (reference sequence). For the CDR3, the DNA is TGTGCCAGCAGCCCCCGGACGAGGACGGGGCGCGAGCAGTTCTTC. It is translated as CASSPRTRTGREQFF.